The 18 T cell receptor beta chains in this list originate from one sample, sequenced in a study of shared clonotypes between healthy human individuals (dated by TCRdb to about 2020). To prepare the library, the immunoSEQ multiplex PCR assay was applied. TCRdb obtained this table from immuneACCESS and retained in-frame rearrangements with V and J assigned. These tables miss some clones; where compared with another copy, unresolved V genes account for less than half of the shortfall, and the remainder is unexplained. The sample yields approximately 700,000 clones; around 73% were counted once. The ten top clones hold more than 1.5% of the sample. Sequencing was done on a sample of memory CD4+ T cells sorted from blood. Sample cell subset or site, as interpreted from the label and publication: CD45RA-negative fraction. The source is a woman aged 25-40 years in good health.

The CDR3 sequence is CATSRDPRGLAGKGNEQFF. CDR3 DNA sequence: TGTGCCACCAGCAGAGATCCCCGTGGACTAGCGGGAAAGGGCAATGAGCAGTTCTTC. The chain links TRBV15 to TRBJ2-1, with 12 bases lining up with TRBD2. Germline assignment: CDR1 LNHNV and CDR2 YYDKDF (reference sequence). The CDR3 loop spans 19 amino acids. J gave up 6 bases and V 0 bases, and 12 bases lay outside the gene matches.

The chain has TRBV4-2 and TRBJ2-7; no clear D gene. Germline V gene sequence: CDR1 LGHNA, CDR2 YNFKEQ. The V and J ends lost 1 base and 4 bases respectively, with 17 bases between them. The CDR3 has 16 amino acids. As DNA, the CDR3 is TGTGCCAGCAGCCAAGCCCTTGTAGGAGCTGCGTACGAGCAGTACTTC. Translating it yields CASSQALVGAAYEQYF.

This chain links TRBV19 with TRBJ1-3, with no clear D. Trimming took off 6 bases at V and 0 bases at J, with 9 bases between the two ends. Germline assignment: CDR1 LNHDA and CDR2 SQIVND (reference sequence). The CDR3 has 14 residues. Here the CDR3 reads CASRATASGNTIYF. CDR3 coding DNA: TGTGCCAGTAGAGCCACGGCCTCTGGAAACACCATATATTTT.

J is TRBJ2-2 and V is TRBV5-1, with TRBD1 identical over 12 bases. J lost 4 bases, V lost 2 bases, and 3 bases had no gene match. The CDR3 covers 16 residues. Germline V gene lookup returns CDR1 SGHRS and CDR2 YFSETQ. For the CDR3, the DNA is TGCGCCAGCAGCTTTCCGGGACAGGGGGCCACCGGGGAGCTGTTTTTT. Amino acid sequence: CASSFPGQGATGELFF.

The gene calls are TRBV5-8 and TRBJ2-1; 8 bases align to TRBD1. Germline V gene sequence: CDR1 SGHTS, CDR2 YDEGEE. J was trimmed by 7 bases and V by 4 bases; bases with no gene match: 4. CDR3 length equals 13 residues. CDR3: CASSLRQGNEQFF. The CDR3, as DNA: TGTGCCAGCAGCCTACGACAGGGGAATGAGCAGTTCTTC.

The CDR3 loop reads CAISESMLTGAHEQFF. CDR3 coding DNA: TGTGCCATCAGTGAGTCGATGCTAACGGGAGCACATGAGCAGTTCTTC. The genes are TRBV10-3 and TRBJ2-1, with a possible D match to TRBD2 (6 bases). The germline CDR1 and CDR2 sequences are ENHRY and SYGVKD. V gave up 0 bases and J gave up 8 bases, with 17 bases separating them. The CDR3 is 16 amino acids.

The rearrangement uses TRBV6-6 and TRBJ2-3; TRBD1 agrees at 11 bases. CDR3 length: 15 residues. Unmatched junction bases numbered 0, after V lost 0 bases and J lost 4 bases. Germline assignment: CDR1 MNHNY and CDR2 SVGAGI (reference sequence). The CDR3: CASSYSGQGADTQYF. CDR3 in DNA: TGTGCCAGCAGTTACTCGGGACAGGGGGCAGATACGCAGTATTTT.

Concerning this clone: It differs at one base from a far larger clone, so likely a read error. The chain joins TRBV4-1 to TRBJ2-7; the D call may be TRBD1 or TRBD2 (5 bases each). V lost 3 bases to trimming and J lost 3 bases, with 15 bases between them. CDR1 and CDR2 from the germline V gene are MGHRA and YSYEKL. This CDR3 contains 15 residues. The CDR3 loop is CASSQGDGVRYEQYF. DNA for the CDR3: TGCGCCAGCAGCCAGGGGGATGGAGTACGCTACGAGCAGTACTTC.

The chain combines TRBV6-6 with TRBJ1-2; D unresolved. The V end lost 2 bases, the J end lost 1 base, and 5 bases lay between the germline ends. The CDR3 totals 13 residues. Germline V lookup: CDR1 MNHNY, CDR2 SVGAGI (reference sequence). As DNA, the CDR3 is TGTGCCAGCAGTTACATGGATAACTATGGCTACACCTTC. Amino acids: CASSYMDNYGYTF.

V gene TRBV30 combines with J gene TRBJ2-1; D call uncertain. CDR3 size: 14 residues. V was clipped by 0 bases and J by 5 bases, with 11 bases between them. Germline V gene data show CDR1 as GTSNPN and CDR2 as SVGIG (reference sequence). This chain's CDR3 is CAWSVSSMHNEQFF. CDR3 nucleotides: TGTGCCTGGAGTGTATCCTCCATGCACAATGAGCAGTTCTTC.

Concerning this clone: In the same sample, other DNA sequences code for this CDR3. The V gene is TRBV28, the J gene TRBJ1-2, with 7 positions matching TRBD1. The germline gives CDR1 MDHEN, CDR2 SYDVKM. With 2 bases clipped from V and 2 bases from J, the junction kept 2 bases outside the gene matches. This CDR3 is 14 amino acids long. The CDR3 DNA sequence: TGTGCCAGCAGTTTAGTACAGGGGAACTATGGCTACACCTTC. Translation gives CASSLVQGNYGYTF.

The chain joins TRBV6-5 to TRBJ1-2, with 7 bases matching TRBD1. V shed 1 base, J shed 5 bases, and the junction held 7 bases outside the gene matches. The germline gives CDR1 MNHEY, CDR2 SVGAGI. The CDR3 has 15 residues. CDR3 nucleotides: TGTGCCAGCAGTTACTTCACAGGGGATTGGTATGGCTACACCTTC. This sequence encodes CASSYFTGDWYGYTF.

The gene calls are TRBV14 and TRBJ1-4, with D tentatively TRBD1 (6 bases). The ends were cut back, 4 bases at V and 6 bases at J, with 9 bases in the middle. This CDR3 is built from 13 residues. Germline CDR1 is SGHDN and CDR2 is FVKESK. This chain's CDR3 is CASSRGQYEKLFF. The DNA of the CDR3 is TGTGCCAGCAGCCGCGGACAGTATGAAAAACTGTTTTTT.

This chain joins TRBV21-1 and TRBJ1-2. TRBV21-1 represents a pseudogene. The CDR3 contains 21 residues. The CDR3 is CASSPVSKLRDLGRSNYGYTF. In DNA form, the CDR3 reads TGTGCCAGCAGCCCGGTGTCAAAACTCCGGGACCTCGGCCGATCTAACTATGGCTACACCTTC.

This chain uses TRBV5-1 with TRBJ2-5, with D hard to call. The CDR3 runs 13 residues. Germline V CDR1 and CDR2: SGHRS, YFSETQ. V shed 1 base and J shed 4 bases, with 8 bases lying between them. The DNA for the CDR3 is TGCGCCAGCAGCTTGCCGGTTAGAGAGACCCAGTACTTC. Protein: CASSLPVRETQYF.

The rearrangement joins TRBV30 to TRBJ2-7; D perhaps matches TRBD1 (5 bases). Germline V gene data show CDR1 as GTSNPN and CDR2 as SVGIG (reference sequence). Trimming pared 0 bases from V and 7 bases from J, leaving 13 bases between. The CDR3 sequence is 13 residues long. Written as DNA, the CDR3 is TGTGCCTGGAGTGTACAACAGGCGTGGGAGCAGTACTTC. Protein product: CAWSVQQAWEQYF.

This chain links TRBV19 with TRBJ2-7; 10 nucleotides agree with TRBD2. Germline values: CDR1 LNHDA, CDR2 SQIVND (reference sequence). With V trimmed by 5 bases and J by 4 bases, 8 bases remained unmatched. The CDR3 has 15 residues. CDR3 bases: TGTGCCAGTAGTTCTCCTAGCGGGAGTTTGTACGAGCAGTACTTC. Protein: CASSSPSGSLYEQYF.

The table lists this clone with a few counts. The chain carries TRBV2 and TRBJ2-7; D not certain. V lost 8 bases to trimming and J lost 1 base, with 15 bases between them. The length of the CDR3 is 14 residues. CDR1 and CDR2 (germline): SNHLY, FYNNEI. The CDR3 protein is CASPAVPGSYEQYF. DNA for the CDR3: TGTGCCAGCCCTGCGGTACCTGGGTCCTACGAGCAGTACTTC.